The 15 T cell receptor beta chains reported below all come from one sample, sequenced in a study of shared clonotypes between healthy human individuals (TCRdb year 2020). The library was prepared using the immunoSEQ multiplex PCR assay. The source is immuneACCESS, and TCRdb retained only in-frame sequences with V and J called. Part of the clones is not carried over; for the studies checked, unresolved V genes explain less than half of this, and the remainder is unexplained. This sample comprises 2 million to 2.5 million clones, around 95% of them detected only once. The ten largest clones take up 0.1% to 0.15% of the sample. Input material: naive CD4+ T cells sorted from blood. This specimen's cell subset or site label, interpreted: CD45RA+ positively selected. These TCRs come from a man between 18 and 35 years old in good health.

CDR3 protein: CSVGGTGWNEQFF. CDR3 nucleotides: TGCAGCGTTGGCGGGACAGGGTGGAATGAGCAGTTCTTC. The gene calls are TRBV29-1 and TRBJ2-1, with TRBD1 matching over 9 bases. The CDR3 consists of 13 residues. Per the germline V gene, CDR1 is SQVTM and CDR2 is ANQGSEA. Losses at the gene ends were 4 bases for V and 7 bases for J; bases not matched to a gene: 5.

This clone was recorded only once. The CDR3 DNA follows: TGTGCCAGCAGTGGGGACTATGGCTACACCTTC. Translated: CASSGDYGYTF. The chain has TRBV6-6 and TRBJ1-2; D gene ambiguous. The CDR3 extends over 11 amino acids. The germline gives CDR1 MNHNY, CDR2 SVGAGI (reference sequence). Deletions cut 5 bases from V and 3 bases from J, with 4 bases between.

The rearrangement links TRBV5-4 to TRBJ2-5; tentative D call: TRBD1 (5 bases). Trimming pared 3 bases from V and 7 bases from J, leaving 16 bases between. The CDR3 sequence is 14 residues long. From germline, CDR1 is SGHNT and CDR2 YYREEE (reference sequence). The CDR3 loop is CASSSQGRVVTQYF. DNA for the CDR3: TGTGCCAGCAGCTCGCAGGGCAGGGTCGTGACCCAGTACTTC.

The chain joins TRBV5-6 to TRBJ1-1; D possibly corresponds to TRBD1 (6 bases). CDR3 length: 13 amino acids. Germline V gene sequence: CDR1 SGHDT, CDR2 YYEEEE. The V gene lost 4 bases and the J gene lost 3 bases, with 10 bases spanning the gap. The CDR3 here is CASSQTGDTEAFF. The CDR3 DNA is TGTGCCAGCAGCCAGACAGGCGACACTGAAGCTTTCTTT.

V is TRBV18 and J is TRBJ1-1, with D unclear. The CDR3 runs 13 residues. V lost 3 bases and J lost 5, with 10 bases in between. CDR1 is KGHSH, CDR2 LQKENI, per germline. In nucleotides, the CDR3 is TGTGCCAGCTCACCCAGACGGGAGACTGAAGCTTTCTTT. It translates to CASSPRRETEAFF.

The V gene is TRBV7-2, the J gene TRBJ2-7; 9 nucleotides agree with TRBD1. The CDR3 covers 13 residues. Germline V lookup: CDR1 SGHTA, CDR2 FQGNSA. With 6 bases clipped from V and 4 bases from J, the junction kept 4 bases outside the gene matches. As DNA, the CDR3 is TGTGCCAGCAGTCAGGACAGGGGTTACGAGCAGTACTTC. Encoded protein: CASSQDRGYEQYF.

CDR3 DNA sequence: TGTGCCAGCAGCAAATTTGAGGGGCACGACGAGCAGTACTTT. Amino acids: CASSKFEGHDEQYF. The chain employs TRBV21-1 and TRBJ2-7. TRBV21-1 is an annotated pseudogene. CDR3 size: 14 residues.

V usage is TRBV28 and J usage is TRBJ1-2; 10 nucleotides line up with TRBD1. This CDR3 comprises 14 residues. CDR1 is MDHEN and CDR2 is SYDVKM in the germline V gene. The V and J ends lost 5 bases and 11 bases, in that order; junction bases with no gene match: 11. The CDR3 coding sequence is TGTGCCAGCAGTCCCCGACAGGGGGCGTTAAATTACACCTTC. Amino acid sequence: CASSPRQGALNYTF.

The chain employs TRBV5-4 and TRBJ2-1; 14 nucleotides match TRBD2. Looked up from germline, CDR1 is SGHNT and CDR2 is YYREEE (reference sequence). V lost 4 bases, J lost 10 bases, and 1 base stayed unmatched. This CDR3 region has 13 residues. The CDR3 DNA sequence: TGTGCCAGCAGCCGGACTAGCGGGGGGGAGCAGTTCTTC. Translation: CASSRTSGGEQFF.

J is TRBJ1-1 and V is TRBV6-6; weak D call: TRBD1 (5 bases). Trimming removed 8 bases from V and 4 bases from J, with 20 bases in between. This CDR3 spans 15 amino acids. Germline V gene lookup returns CDR1 MNHNY and CDR2 SVGAGI (reference sequence). The CDR3 sequence is CASRFGTAEVTEAFF. Written as DNA, the CDR3 is TGTGCCAGCCGTTTTGGGACGGCGGAGGTCACTGAAGCTTTCTTT.

The chain has TRBV15 and TRBJ2-5; TRBD2 is a possible D gene (5 bases). The CDR3 is made up of 17 amino acids. V was trimmed by 1 base and J by 5 bases, leaving 20 bases between them. Germline V gene sequence: CDR1 LNHNV, CDR2 YYDKDF (reference sequence). Here the CDR3 reads CATSRGERADGSETQYF. The CDR3 DNA is TGTGCCACCAGCAGAGGCGAGAGGGCTGACGGGTCGGAGACCCAGTACTTC.

The V gene is TRBV6-5, the J gene TRBJ1-6, with 9 bases matching TRBD1. Per the germline V gene, CDR1 is MNHEY and CDR2 is SVGAGI. After removal of 2 bases from V and 7 bases from J, the junction contained 3 bases not matched to a gene. The CDR3 consists of 15 residues. The CDR3 sequence: CASSYRDRGNSPLHF. The CDR3 DNA reads as TGTGCCAGCAGTTACCGTGACAGGGGGAATTCACCCCTCCACTTT.

The CDR3 region has the DNA TGTGCCAGCTCGCCGACAGGGAACGAGCAGTACTTC. Its translation: CASSPTGNEQYF. The rearrangement joins TRBV18 to TRBJ2-7, with 7 bases aligning to TRBD1. The CDR3 extends over 12 amino acids. V trimming: 6 bases; J trimming: 5 bases; junction bases outside the gene matches: 4. Germline loops: CDR1 KGHSH, CDR2 LQKENI.

The CDR3 sequence: CASSSRTVLGDGYTF. CDR3 coding DNA: TGTGCCAGCAGCTCGAGGACAGTTTTGGGGGATGGCTACACCTTC. V is TRBV7-8 and J is TRBJ1-2; the D gene is possibly TRBD1 (6 bases). The CDR3 extends over 15 amino acids. CDR1 SGHVS and CDR2 FQNEAQ come from the germline V gene. V was trimmed by 4 bases and J by 6 bases, leaving 18 bases between them.

The chain couples TRBV10-3 to TRBJ2-5, with 8 nucleotides matching TRBD1. CDR3 length: 15 amino acids. After removal of 0 bases from V and 5 bases from J, the junction contained 5 bases not matched to a gene. In germline, CDR1 is ENHRY, CDR2 SYGVKD. CDR3 nucleotides: TGTGCCATCAGTGAGTCACCAGGGGGCAAGGAGACCCAGTACTTC. Translating it yields CAISESPGGKETQYF.